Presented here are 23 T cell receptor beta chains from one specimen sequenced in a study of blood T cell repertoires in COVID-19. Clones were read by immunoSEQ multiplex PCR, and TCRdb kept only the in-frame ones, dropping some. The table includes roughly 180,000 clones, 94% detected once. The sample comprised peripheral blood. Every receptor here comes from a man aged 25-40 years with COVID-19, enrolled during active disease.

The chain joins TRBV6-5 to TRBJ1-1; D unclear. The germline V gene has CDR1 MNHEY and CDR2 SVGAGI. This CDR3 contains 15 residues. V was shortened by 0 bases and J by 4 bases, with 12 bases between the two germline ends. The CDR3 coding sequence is TGTGCCAGCAGTTACTCCTTGCCAGGATCCACTGAAGCTTTCTTT. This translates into CASSYSLPGSTEAFF.

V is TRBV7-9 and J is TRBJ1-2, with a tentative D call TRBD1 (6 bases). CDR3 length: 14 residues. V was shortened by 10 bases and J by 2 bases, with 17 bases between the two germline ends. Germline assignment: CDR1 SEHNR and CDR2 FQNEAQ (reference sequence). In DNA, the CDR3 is TGTGCCACCCTAAGGCCTACAGGGAACTATGGCTACACCTTC. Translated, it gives CATLRPTGNYGYTF.

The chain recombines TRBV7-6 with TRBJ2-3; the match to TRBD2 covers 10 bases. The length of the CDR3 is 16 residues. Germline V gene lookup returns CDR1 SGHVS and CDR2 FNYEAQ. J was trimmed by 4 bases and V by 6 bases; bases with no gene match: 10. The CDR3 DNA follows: TGTGCCAGCAGACATAGCGGGGGGCTATATCCAGATACGCAGTATTTT. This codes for CASRHSGGLYPDTQYF.

The CDR3 is CASSFVGSEQFF. The DNA for the CDR3 is TGTGCCAGCAGTTTTGTTGGTAGTGAGCAGTTCTTC. The chain combines TRBV12-3 or TRBV12-4 with TRBJ2-1; D not resolved. Trimming took off 3 bases at V and 9 bases at J, with 9 bases between the two ends. There are 12 residues in the CDR3.

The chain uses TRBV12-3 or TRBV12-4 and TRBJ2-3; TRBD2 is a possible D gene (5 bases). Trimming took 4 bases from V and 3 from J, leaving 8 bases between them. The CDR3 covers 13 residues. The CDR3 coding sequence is TGTGCCAGCAGTTGGCGGGCGACAGATACGCAGTATTTT. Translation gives CASSWRATDTQYF.

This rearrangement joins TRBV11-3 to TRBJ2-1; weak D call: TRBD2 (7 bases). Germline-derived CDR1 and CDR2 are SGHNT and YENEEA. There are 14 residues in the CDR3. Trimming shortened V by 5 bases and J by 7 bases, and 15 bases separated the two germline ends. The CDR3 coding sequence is TGTGCCAGCAGCGCTAGACGGGGGGCTAATGAGCAGTTCTTC. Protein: CASSARRGANEQFF. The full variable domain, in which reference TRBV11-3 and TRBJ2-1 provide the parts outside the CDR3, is EAGVVQSPRYKIIEKKQPVAFWCNPISGHNTLYWYLQNLGQGPELLIRYENEEAVDDSQLPKDRFSAERLKGVDSTLKIQPAELGDSAVYLCASSARRGANEQFFGPGTRLTVL.

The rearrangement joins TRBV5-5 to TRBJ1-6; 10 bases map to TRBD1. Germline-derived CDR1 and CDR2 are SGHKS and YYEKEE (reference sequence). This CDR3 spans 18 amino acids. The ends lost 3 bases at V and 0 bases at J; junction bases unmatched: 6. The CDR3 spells CASSSPGQGSSYNSPLHF. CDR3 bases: TGTGCCAGCAGCTCACCGGGACAGGGGAGCTCCTATAATTCACCCCTCCACTTT.

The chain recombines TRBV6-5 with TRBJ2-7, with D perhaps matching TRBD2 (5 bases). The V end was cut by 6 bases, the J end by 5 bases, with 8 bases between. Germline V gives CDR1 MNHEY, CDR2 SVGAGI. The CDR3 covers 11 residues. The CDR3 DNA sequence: TGTGCCAGCAGCGGGGTGCACGAGCAGTACTTC. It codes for CASSGVHEQYF.

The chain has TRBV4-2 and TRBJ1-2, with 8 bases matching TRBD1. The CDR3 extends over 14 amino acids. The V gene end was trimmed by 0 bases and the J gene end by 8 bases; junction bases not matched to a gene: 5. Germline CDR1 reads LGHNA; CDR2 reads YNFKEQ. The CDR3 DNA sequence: TGTGCCAGCAGCCAAGATGAGGCAGGGGGCGGCTACACCTTC. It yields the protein CASSQDEAGGGYTF.

CDR3 bases: TGTGCCAGCAGCCCAGGACTTTCCACAGATACGCAGTATTTT. Amino acid sequence: CASSPGLSTDTQYF. The chain joins TRBV7-3 to TRBJ2-3; possible D gene TRBD2, 5 bases. V was cut by 5 bases and J by 2 bases, with 11 bases left in between. Germline CDR1 is SGHTA and CDR2 is FQGTGA. CDR3 length: 14 residues.

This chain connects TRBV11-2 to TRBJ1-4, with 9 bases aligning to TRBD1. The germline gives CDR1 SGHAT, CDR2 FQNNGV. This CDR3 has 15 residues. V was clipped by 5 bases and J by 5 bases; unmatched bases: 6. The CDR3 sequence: CASSGVQGANEKLFF. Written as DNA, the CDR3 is TGTGCCAGCAGCGGCGTACAGGGGGCGAATGAAAAACTGTTTTTT. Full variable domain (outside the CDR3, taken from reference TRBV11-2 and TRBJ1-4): EAGVAQSPRYKIIEKRQSVAFWCNPISGHATLYWYQQILGQGPKLLIQFQNNGVVDDSQLPKDRFSAERLKGVDSTLKIQPAKLEDSAVYLCASSGVQGANEKLFFGSGTQLSVL.

CDR3 sequence reads: CASKFAEGASNQPQHF. The CDR3 DNA sequence: TGTGCCAGTAAGTTCGCGGAAGGGGCTAGCAATCAGCCCCAGCATTTT. V and J are TRBV19 and TRBJ1-5, with a weak D call TRBD1 (5 bases). This CDR3 spans 16 amino acids. Germline loops: CDR1 LNHDA, CDR2 SQIVND (reference sequence). Trimming removed 7 bases at V and 0 bases at J, with 16 bases between.

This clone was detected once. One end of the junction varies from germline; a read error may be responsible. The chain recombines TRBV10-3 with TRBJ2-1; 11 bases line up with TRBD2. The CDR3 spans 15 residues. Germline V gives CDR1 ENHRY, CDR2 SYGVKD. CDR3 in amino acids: CAIREPSGGLNEQFF. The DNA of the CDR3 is TGTGCCATCCGTGAACCTAGCGGGGGGCTCAATGAGCAGTTCTTC.

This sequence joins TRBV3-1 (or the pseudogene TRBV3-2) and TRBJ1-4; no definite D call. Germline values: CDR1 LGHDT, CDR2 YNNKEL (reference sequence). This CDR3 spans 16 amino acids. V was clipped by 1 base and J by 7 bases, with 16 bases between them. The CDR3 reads CASSQGLSGAGEKLFF. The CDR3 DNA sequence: TGTGCCAGCAGCCAAGGGCTTTCGGGTGCGGGTGAAAAACTGTTTTTT.

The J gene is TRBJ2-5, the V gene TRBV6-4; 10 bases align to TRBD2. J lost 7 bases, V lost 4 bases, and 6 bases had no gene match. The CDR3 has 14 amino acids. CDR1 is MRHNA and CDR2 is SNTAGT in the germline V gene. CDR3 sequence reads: CASSASGGAGTQYF. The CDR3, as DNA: TGTGCCAGCAGTGCCAGCGGGGGGGCTGGGACCCAGTACTTC.

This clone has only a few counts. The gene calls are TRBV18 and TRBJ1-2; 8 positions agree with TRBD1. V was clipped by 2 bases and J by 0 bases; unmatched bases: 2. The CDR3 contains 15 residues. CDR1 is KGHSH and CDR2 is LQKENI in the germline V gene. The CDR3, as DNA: TGTGCCAGCTCACCAGGGACAGGAGCTAACTATGGCTACACCTTC. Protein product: CASSPGTGANYGYTF.

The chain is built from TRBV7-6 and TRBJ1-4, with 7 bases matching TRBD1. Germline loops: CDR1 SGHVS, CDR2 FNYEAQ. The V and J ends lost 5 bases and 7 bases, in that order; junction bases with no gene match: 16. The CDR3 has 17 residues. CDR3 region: CASSPTGGGAGGEKLFF. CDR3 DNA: TGTGCCAGCAGCCCGACGGGAGGGGGCGCGGGGGGTGAAAAACTGTTTTTT.

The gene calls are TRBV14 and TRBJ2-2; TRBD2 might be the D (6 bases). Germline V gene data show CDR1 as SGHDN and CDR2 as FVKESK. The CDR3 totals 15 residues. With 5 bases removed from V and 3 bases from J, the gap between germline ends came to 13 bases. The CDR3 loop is CASSGRYGYTGELFF. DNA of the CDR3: TGTGCCAGCAGCGGGAGGTATGGATACACCGGGGAGCTGTTTTTT.

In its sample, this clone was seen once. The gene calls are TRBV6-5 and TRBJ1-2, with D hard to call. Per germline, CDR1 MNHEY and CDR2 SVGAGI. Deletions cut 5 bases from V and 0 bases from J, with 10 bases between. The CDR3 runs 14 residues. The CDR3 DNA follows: TGTGCCAGCAGTAGAAACGGGGCTAACTATGGCTACACCTTC. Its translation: CASSRNGANYGYTF.

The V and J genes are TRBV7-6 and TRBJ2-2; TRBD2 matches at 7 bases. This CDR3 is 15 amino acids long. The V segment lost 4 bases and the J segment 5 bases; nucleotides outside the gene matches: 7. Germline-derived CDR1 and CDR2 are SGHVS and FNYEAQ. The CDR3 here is CASSSRGGRTGELFF. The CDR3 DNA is TGTGCCAGCAGCTCTAGGGGAGGGCGAACCGGGGAGCTGTTTTTT.

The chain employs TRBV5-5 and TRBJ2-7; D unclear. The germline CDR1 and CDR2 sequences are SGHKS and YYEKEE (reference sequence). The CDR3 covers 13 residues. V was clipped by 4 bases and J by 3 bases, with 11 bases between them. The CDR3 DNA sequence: TGTGCCAGCAGCCCCACCCACAACTACGAGCAGTACTTC. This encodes CASSPTHNYEQYF.

The CDR3 region has the DNA TGCGCCAGCAGCCAGCTATCAGCGGGTCCCTACAATGAGCAGTTCTTC. Translating it yields CASSQLSAGPYNEQFF. The chain is built from TRBV4-1 and TRBJ2-1, with D tentatively TRBD2 (6 bases). The V and J ends lost 3 bases and 2 bases respectively, with 14 bases between them. Germline CDR1 MGHRA, CDR2 YSYEKL. This CDR3 is built from 16 residues.

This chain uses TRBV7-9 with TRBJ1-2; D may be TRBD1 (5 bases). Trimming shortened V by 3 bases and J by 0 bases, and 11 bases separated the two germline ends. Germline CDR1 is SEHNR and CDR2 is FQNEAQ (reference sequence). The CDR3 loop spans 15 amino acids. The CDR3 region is CASSFGGETNYGYTF. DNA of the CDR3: TGTGCCAGCAGCTTCGGGGGGGAAACTAACTATGGCTACACCTTC.